This is a list of T cell receptor beta chains from one sample in a study of cytomegalovirus exposure and HLA in healthy donors. Data came from immunoSEQ multiplex PCR; TCRdb stores just in-frame clones and leaves some out. The data contain fewer than 150,000 clones, approximately 77% of them singletons. Sequenced material: PBMCs. The receptors derive from a man younger than 40 in good health and CMV-seronegative. The CDR3 runs from the conserved cysteine through the conserved F or W. The D gene is left open where the match is weak. Clone size is given for some rows only: seen once, a few or many times, or a class if the clone is expanded.

cdr3_nt: TGTGCCAGCAGCTTAGAGGCCTGGGCGGGACAGGCTGTATCGGGCTACACCTTC; cdr3_aa: CASSLEAWAGQAVSGYTF; clone_size: few; j_call: TRBJ1-2; v_call: TRBV7-6; d_call: TRBD1
cdr3_nt: TGTGCCAGCAGCCCGGAGGTGGGCGCCGGGGAGCTGTTTTTT; cdr3_aa: CASSPEVGAGELFF; clone_size: NA; j_call: TRBJ2-2; v_call: TRBV5-4; d_call: NA
cdr3_nt: TGTGCCAGTAGTACCCGTGCCCTAAGCGGGGTCCAAGAGACCCAGTACTTC; cdr3_aa: CASSTRALSGVQETQYF; clone_size: once; j_call: TRBJ2-5; v_call: TRBV19; d_call: TRBD2
cdr3_nt: TGTGCCAGCAGTTTGGACAGACAAGAGACCCAGTACTTC; cdr3_aa: CASSLDRQETQYF; clone_size: NA; j_call: TRBJ2-5; v_call: TRBV6-1; d_call: NA
cdr3_nt: TGTGCCAGCTCACCACAGGGCGCCGGGACTAGCTACGAGCAGTACTTC; cdr3_aa: CASSPQGAGTSYEQYF; clone_size: NA; j_call: TRBJ2-7; v_call: TRBV18; d_call: TRBD2
cdr3_nt: TGTGCCAGCAGTTTATTGTTGTTTCGCAGTGCAAACTATGGCTACACCTTC; cdr3_aa: CASSLLLFRSANYGYTF; clone_size: NA; j_call: TRBJ1-2; v_call: TRBV28; d_call: NA
cdr3_nt: TGTGCCAGCAGTGAAACGGACAGGGTGTCTGAAGCTTTCTTT; cdr3_aa: CASSETDRVSEAFF; clone_size: NA; j_call: TRBJ1-1; v_call: TRBV25-1; d_call: TRBD1
cdr3_nt: TGCAGCGTCGTAGCGGGAGCCCCCTACGAGCAGTACTTC; cdr3_aa: CSVVAGAPYEQYF; clone_size: NA; j_call: TRBJ2-7; v_call: TRBV29-1; d_call: TRBD2
cdr3_nt: TGTGCCAGCAGCTTAGCGCATAGCGGCTCCTACGAGCAGTACTTC; cdr3_aa: CASSLAHSGSYEQYF; clone_size: NA; j_call: TRBJ2-7; v_call: TRBV7-2; d_call: NA
cdr3_nt: TGTGCCAGCAGCTTAGCTCTGAGCTCCTACGAGCAGTACTTC; cdr3_aa: CASSLALSSYEQYF; clone_size: NA; j_call: TRBJ2-7; v_call: TRBV7-8; d_call: NA
cdr3_nt: TGCGCCAGCAGCTTGTGGGGGGCTAGCGGGTCCCTCGGAGAGACCCAGTACTTC; cdr3_aa: CASSLWGASGSLGETQYF; clone_size: NA; j_call: TRBJ2-5; v_call: TRBV5-1; d_call: TRBD2
cdr3_nt: TGTGCCATCAGTGAACAAGCGGACGAGCAGTTCTTC; cdr3_aa: CAISEQADEQFF; clone_size: few; j_call: TRBJ2-1; v_call: TRBV10-3; d_call: NA
cdr3_nt: TGTGCCAGCAGTTACTTTCAGGGGGCTGAAGCTTTCTTT; cdr3_aa: CASSYFQGAEAFF; clone_size: NA; j_call: TRBJ1-1; v_call: TRBV6-5; d_call: TRBD1
cdr3_nt: TGTGCCCTCGACAGGGGTCTTACCTACGAGCAGTACTTC; cdr3_aa: CALDRGLTYEQYF; clone_size: NA; j_call: TRBJ2-7; v_call: TRBV10-3; d_call: TRBD1
cdr3_nt: TGTGCCAGCCTTGGCCTAGCGGGAATCGTGAGAAATGAGCAGTTCTTC; cdr3_aa: CASLGLAGIVRNEQFF; clone_size: NA; j_call: TRBJ2-1; v_call: TRBV2; d_call: TRBD2
cdr3_nt: TGTGCCAGCAGTCTAAGACTAGCGGGAGTGCAAGAGACCCAGTACTTC; cdr3_aa: CASSLRLAGVQETQYF; clone_size: NA; j_call: TRBJ2-5; v_call: TRBV27; d_call: TRBD2
cdr3_nt: TGTGCCAGCAGCTTCCGGCGGGAGCTGGATACGCAGTATTTT; cdr3_aa: CASSFRRELDTQYF; clone_size: NA; j_call: TRBJ2-3; v_call: TRBV7-3; d_call: TRBD2
cdr3_nt: TGTGCCAGCAGTATCGCCACGGGACAGGGAGGTGAAGCTTTCTTT; cdr3_aa: CASSIATGQGGEAFF; clone_size: few; j_call: TRBJ1-1; v_call: TRBV7-9; d_call: TRBD1
cdr3_nt: TGCGCCAGCAGCTCCGGAGGGCCTAGCGGGAGTATTTGGGACAATGAGCAGTTCTTC; cdr3_aa: CASSSGGPSGSIWDNEQFF; clone_size: NA; j_call: TRBJ2-1; v_call: TRBV11-3; d_call: TRBD2
cdr3_nt: TGTGCCAGCAGTCCGACCTTAGCGGGAGGAGGTGGAGAGACCCAGTACTTC; cdr3_aa: CASSPTLAGGGGETQYF; clone_size: NA; j_call: TRBJ2-5; v_call: TRBV27; d_call: TRBD2
cdr3_nt: TGTGCCAGCAGCTTAGAAGCCGTCGCCTACGAGCAGTACTTC; cdr3_aa: CASSLEAVAYEQYF; clone_size: NA; j_call: TRBJ2-7; v_call: TRBV7-2; d_call: NA
cdr3_nt: TGTGCCAGCAGTGCGGCCGGGACTAGCGGCAACAATGAGCAGTTCTTC; cdr3_aa: CASSAAGTSGNNEQFF; clone_size: NA; j_call: TRBJ2-1; v_call: TRBV6-1; d_call: TRBD2
cdr3_nt: TGTGCCAGCAGTCACCCAGCGAATGGCTATGGCTACACCTTC; cdr3_aa: CASSHPANGYGYTF; clone_size: NA; j_call: TRBJ1-2; v_call: TRBV6-5; d_call: NA
cdr3_nt: TGCGCCAGCAGCCCGGGACAGGGCGACGAGCAGTACTTC; cdr3_aa: CASSPGQGDEQYF; clone_size: NA; j_call: TRBJ2-7; v_call: TRBV5-1; d_call: TRBD1
cdr3_nt: TGCAGCGTTGAAGTAGTCTACGAGCAGTACTTC; cdr3_aa: CSVEVVYEQYF; clone_size: NA; j_call: TRBJ2-7; v_call: TRBV29-1; d_call: NA
cdr3_nt: TGCGCCAGCAGCCTCCTAGCGGGGGCCTGGGAGACCCAGTACTTC; cdr3_aa: CASSLLAGAWETQYF; clone_size: NA; j_call: TRBJ2-5; v_call: TRBV4-1; d_call: TRBD2
cdr3_nt: TGTGCCAGCAGTTTATTGGACAACTACAATGAGCAGTTCTTC; cdr3_aa: CASSLLDNYNEQFF; clone_size: NA; j_call: TRBJ2-1; v_call: TRBV27; d_call: NA